This T cell receptor beta chain was documented in a study of T cells in Graves' hyperthyroidism and ophthalmopathy (dated by TCRdb to between 2018 and 2020). About the study as a whole: Peripheral blood was collected at initial diagnosis, before any treatment. After blood sampling, hyperthyroidism patients were treated with methimazole at a starting dose of 30 mg daily, and ophthalmopathy patients were treated with high-dose intravenous methylprednisolone. Thyroid tissue and blood T-cell repertoires from six Graves' hyperthyroidism patients were also compared in the study. For training and testing, the 100 or so patients in the discovery cohort were randomly divided in a 7:3 ratio. TCR V-J signatures able to tell the groups apart were searched for in a discovery cohort of 90 to 100 patients, of whom over 40 had Graves' ophthalmopathy and around 56 had stable Graves' hyperthyroidism. The paper reports TCR Vbeta CDR3 sequencing of approximately 140 peripheral blood samples: around 45 ophthalmopathy, over 70 hyperthyroidism and around 17 progressor patients. An independent validation cohort of around 19 hyperthyroidism patients and about 16 patients who later progressed to ophthalmopathy tested prospective prediction of ophthalmopathy.

Amplification of TCR beta CDR3 regions was carried out from RNA transcripts. The TCR CDR3 was subjected to a first round of RT-PCR using the HTBI primer set and the Qiagen OneStep RT-PCR kit. The libraries were constructed in a second round of multiplex PCR and then size-selected and purified. The libraries were sequenced on an Illumina HiSeq2000 using paired-end 100 bp reads. The authors' pipeline ran thus. SOAPnuke was used to process the raw data, with reads discarded if the reads contained adapters or uncalled bases, had a mean Phred below 15, or lacked an exact constant-primer or identifier match. High-quality paired reads were merged with COPE v1.2.5, and unique nucleotide sequences were defined as clonotypes. MiTCR v1.1 was used to align clonotypes to the IMGT TRBV, TRBD and TRBJ reference segments. The analysis included only V-J combinations with a frequency above 0.0001, which together covered around 99% of the repertoires. A TCS score was defined as the ratio between F50 (clonal expansion) and ExV (chaos), using BLOSUM62-based TCRdist between CDR3 peptides within each V-J. Welch's t-statistics and random forest reduced around 520 V-J features to fewer than 15, which were used in a naive Bayes classifier (R e1071). TCRdb itself trimmed the public reads at Q25 with fastp, ran MiXCR and retained productive beta chains. Identical CDR3 proteins give one entry, which carries the most common genes and DNA. The V and J calls were determined by TCRdb, not by the authors. A total of approximately 590,000 distinct CDR3 sequences appear in this sample, less than 20% of them only once. In total, the top ten clones hold 7.3% of the sample.

About this clonotype: Its antigen is still unknown. No base quality information exists; no much larger clone differs at one position.

Summary of the overall study and its limitations: A model built on a 13 V-J signature distinguished ophthalmopathy from stable hyperthyroidism, reaching 85% to 90% sensitivity and around 81% specificity in cross-validation and 80%/75% in testing. Most expanded thyroid clonotypes (frequency above 0.001) were also detected in blood, suggesting blood repertoires may reflect thyroid immune responses. During validation, the model predicted progression to ophthalmopathy a median of around six months ahead of onset, with 70.59% sensitivity and roughly 72% specificity. No statistical method was used to set the sample size in advance, and investigators knew the group allocation.

For CDR1 and CDR2, the germline V gene lists SNHLY and FYNNEI. The CDR3 contains 17 residues, cysteine and phenylalanine counted. Of the read, only the CDR3 DNA is kept; its 51 bases are in frame from base 1. V is cut by 3 bases and J by 5 bases, and the space between the germline ends is 20 bases. Graves' hyperthyroidism was defined as stable when no progression to ophthalmopathy occurred over 18 months of follow-up. The hyperthyroidism patients were between 18 and 65 years old and newly diagnosed, with a disease duration of less than 2 months. Patients with uncontrolled infections, other autoimmune diseases, pregnancy or lactation were excluded. Diagnoses were based on clinical symptoms, serum thyroxine and TRAb, thyroid ultrasound and orbital computed tomography. Ficoll-Paque density gradient centrifugation was used to isolate PBMCs from about 10 ml of fresh peripheral blood. Total RNA was extracted using Trizol reagent, and RNA quality was assessed on an Agilent 2100 Bioanalyzer.

The V and J genes are TRBV2 and TRBJ2-1, with TRBD2 as a weak D call on 7 bases. The clonotype originates from a woman in her 30s with Graves' hyperthyroidism. The sample consisted of blood. The nucleotides read TGTGCCAGCAGTGACCTGGGGGGGGGGACACCGCACAATGAGCAGTTCTTC. Translated, this is CASSDLGGGTPHNEQFF.